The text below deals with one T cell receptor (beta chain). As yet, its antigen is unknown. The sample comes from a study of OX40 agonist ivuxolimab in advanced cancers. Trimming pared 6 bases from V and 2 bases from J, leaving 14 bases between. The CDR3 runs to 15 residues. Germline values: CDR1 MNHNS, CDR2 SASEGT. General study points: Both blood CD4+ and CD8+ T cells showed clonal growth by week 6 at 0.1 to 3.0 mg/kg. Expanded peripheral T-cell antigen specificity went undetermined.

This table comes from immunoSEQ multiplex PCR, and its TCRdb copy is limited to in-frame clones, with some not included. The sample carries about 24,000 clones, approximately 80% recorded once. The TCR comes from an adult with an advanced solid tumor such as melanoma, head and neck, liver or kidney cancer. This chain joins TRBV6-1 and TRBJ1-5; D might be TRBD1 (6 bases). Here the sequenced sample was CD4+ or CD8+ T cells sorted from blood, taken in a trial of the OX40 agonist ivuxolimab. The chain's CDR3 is CASRTGPQGNQPQHF. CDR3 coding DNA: TGTGCCAGCAGGACAGGTCCCCAGGGCAATCAGCCCCAGCATTTT.